What follows describes a single T cell receptor beta chain. What it binds is not known. This sample is drawn from a study of a mutant IDH1 vaccine in newly diagnosed glioma. About the study: Patients got their first vaccination 4-6 weeks after radiotherapy alone, or with temozolomide cycles. Treatment recipients were approximately 62% male and approximately 40% female, and their mean age was around 37 years. Most patients had received both radiotherapy and temozolomide, the prior options being radiotherapy, temozolomide, or both.

The method was immunoSEQ multiplex PCR; TCRdb's version includes in-frame clones alone and lacks a portion of them. This table has under 55,000 clones, around 90% appearing once. Time point reported: week 11, during vaccination. What each vaccine dose contained was 300 ug of mutant IDH1 20-mer peptide, accompanied by topical imiquimod. New WHO grade 3 or 4 IDH1-mutant, ATRX-lost astrocytomas were present in all donors. The V end was cut by 6 bases, the J end by 5 bases, with 19 bases between. The CDR3 has 15 amino acids. Germline CDR1 is LNHNV and CDR2 is YYDKDF (reference sequence). The TCR was taken from a man between 50 and 59 years old with glioma. The specimen was PBMCs, collected from a glioma patient whose treatment included an IDH1 peptide vaccine. V is TRBV15 and J is TRBJ2-5; either TRBD1 or TRBD2 may fit D (8 bases each). The CDR3 nucleotides read TGTGCCACCAGTCGAGACAGGGGCGGGGGGGAGACCCAGTACTTC. Translating it yields CATSRDRGGGETQYF.